Shown below are 32 T cell receptor beta chains from a single sample sequenced in a study of T-cell memory formation after mild COVID-19. TCRdb ran MiXCR on the 5' RACE reads and lists one entry per CDR3 protein. The sample has 180,000 or so distinct CDR3 sequences; 11% are singletons. Input material: PBMCs or a T cell subset sorted from them (not recorded which). Receptors originate from a man aged 18 to 29 who had mild COVID-19 (a few samples of this study predate the infection). Cell type and time point are not known.

This clonotype was observed a handful of times. This chain uses TRBV7-7 with TRBJ2-5; 8 bases line up with TRBD2. Germline CDR1 reads SSHAT; CDR2 reads FNYEAQ (reference sequence). CDR3 size: 17 residues. V dropped 5 bases and J dropped 4; count of bases not matched to a gene: 15. The CDR3 spells CASSTFPGTRGSETQYF. As DNA, the CDR3 is TGTGCCAGCAGCACCTTTCCCGGGACTAGAGGGTCAGAGACCCAGTACTTC.

Regarding this clonotype: One end of the junction does not line up with germline, which may come from a read error. The gene calls are TRBV27 and TRBJ1-6; possible D gene TRBD1, 6 bases. This CDR3 has 17 residues. Germline-derived CDR1 and CDR2 are MNHEY and SMNVEV (reference sequence). Here the CDR3 reads CASSFWGGRARNSPLHF. The CDR3, as DNA: TGTGCCAGCAGTTTTTGGGGGGGCAGGGCGAGAAATTCACCCCTACACTTT.

The chain is built from TRBV18 and TRBJ2-3; D is unclear. CDR3 length equals 13 residues. V dropped 1 base and J dropped 0 bases, with 2 bases sitting between them. CDR1 is KGHSH and CDR2 is LQKENI in the germline V gene. The CDR3 loop is CASSPHSTDTQYF. Written as DNA, the CDR3 is TGTGCCAGCTCACCACACAGCACAGATACGCAGTATTTT. Full variable domain (rest looked up from reference TRBV18 and TRBJ2-3): NAGVMQNPRHLVRRRGQEARLRCSPMKGHSHVYWYRQLPEEGLKFMVYLQKENIIDESGMPKERFSAEFPKEGPSILRIQQVVRGDSAAYFCASSPHSTDTQYFGPGTRLTVL.

This clonotype came up a few times. The chain employs TRBV19 and TRBJ1-5, with 7 bases lining up with TRBD1. The V and J ends lost 5 bases and 4 bases, in that order; junction bases with no gene match: 5. Germline CDR1 is LNHDA and CDR2 is SQIVND (reference sequence). CDR3 length equals 14 residues. CDR3 DNA: TGTGCCAGTAGTCCGGGACAGCAAAATCAGCCCCAGCATTTT. This translates into CASSPGQQNQPQHF.

V gene TRBV9 combines with J gene TRBJ2-3, with D possibly being TRBD2 (5 bases). Germline V gives CDR1 SGDLS, CDR2 YYNGEE. The CDR3 contains 13 residues. Trimming cost V 0 bases and J 6 bases, with 8 bases left between them. This chain's CDR3 is CASSVASGDTQYF. The CDR3 DNA sequence: TGTGCCAGCAGCGTAGCTTCGGGGGATACGCAGTATTTT.

This clonotype has ten or more counts. The J gene is TRBJ2-3, the V gene TRBV4-2; 9 positions agree with TRBD1. The CDR3 extends over 16 amino acids. Trimming took 3 bases from V and 4 from J; bases not matched to a gene: 8. In germline, CDR1 is LGHNA, CDR2 YNFKEQ. CDR3 sequence (DNA): TGTGCCAGCAGCCATGAACAGGGGGCGCGATCAGATACGCAGTATTTT. It encodes CASSHEQGARSDTQYF.

The chain uses TRBV5-6 and TRBJ2-3; 7 positions match TRBD1. CDR3 length: 14 residues. Looked up from germline, CDR1 is SGHDT and CDR2 is YYEEEE. With V trimmed by 0 bases and J by 6 bases, 4 bases remained unmatched. The CDR3 nucleotides read TGTGCCAGCAGCTTGGACAGGGGATACGATACGCAGTATTTT. It yields the protein CASSLDRGYDTQYF. Based on the CDR3 plus reference TRBV5-6 and TRBJ2-3, the full variable domain is DAGVTQSPTHLIKTRGQQVTLRCSPKSGHDTVSWYQQALGQGPQFIFQYYEEEERQRGNFPDRFSGHQFPNYSSELNVNALLLGDSALYLCASSLDRGYDTQYFGPGTRLTVL.

This clonotype turned up a few times. V and J are TRBV12-3 or TRBV12-4 and TRBJ2-5, with no clear D. This CDR3 comprises 15 residues. Trimming left V 2 bases short and J 1 base short, with 11 bases between. The CDR3 loop reads CASSLWQPLQETQYF. Written as DNA, the CDR3 is TGTGCCAGCAGTTTATGGCAGCCTCTCCAAGAGACCCAGTACTTC.

This clonotype was detected ten times or more. The gene calls are TRBV5-1 and TRBJ2-3; D might be TRBD2 (6 bases). V lost 3 bases and J lost 8, with 16 bases in between. The germline gives CDR1 SGHRS, CDR2 YFSETQ. The CDR3 totals 14 residues. The CDR3 sequence: CASSSGRGLGTQYF. The CDR3 DNA reads TGCGCCAGCAGCTCGGGACGGGGACTTGGTACGCAGTATTTT.

This clonotype has only a few counts. The chain joins TRBV15 to TRBJ2-3; 11 nucleotides agree with TRBD2. The length of the CDR3 is 16 residues. J gave up 2 bases and V 2 bases, and 3 bases lay outside the gene matches. Germline V gene lookup returns CDR1 LNHNV and CDR2 YYDKDF (reference sequence). This CDR3 is CATSRIAGGPTDTQYF. The CDR3 coding sequence is TGTGCCACCAGCAGAATAGCGGGGGGGCCCACAGATACGCAGTATTTT.

The sample holds many counts of this clonotype. This chain links TRBV20-1 with TRBJ2-1; 9 bases are shared with TRBD2. The CDR3 length is 19 residues. Looked up from germline, CDR1 is DFQATT and CDR2 is SNEGSKA (reference sequence). V lost 0 bases, J lost 5 bases, and 17 bases stayed unmatched. The CDR3 region has the DNA TGCAGTGCTAGAGATGGAAGGCAGCGGGGGGCCAGGAGGGACAATGAGCAGTTCTTC. Amino acid sequence: CSARDGRQRGARRDNEQFF.

This clonotype was detected many times. The rearrangement links TRBV6-5 to TRBJ2-5, with unresolved D. V was trimmed by 3 bases and J by 4 bases, leaving 12 bases between them. Per the germline V gene, CDR1 is MNHEY and CDR2 is SVGAGI. This CDR3 is built from 14 residues. The CDR3 DNA follows: TGTGCCAGCAGTTATTGGACCGACGTAGAGACCCAGTACTTC. It encodes CASSYWTDVETQYF.

The rearrangement links TRBV2 to TRBJ2-4; 7 bases map to TRBD2. Per germline, CDR1 SNHLY and CDR2 FYNNEI. The V segment lost 4 bases and the J segment 8 bases; nucleotides outside the gene matches: 5. This CDR3 has 13 amino acids. CDR3 nucleotides: TGTGCCAGCAGTGTTTCAGGGAGGGACATTCAGTACTTC. Its protein is CASSVSGRDIQYF.

The chain recombines TRBV20-1 with TRBJ2-1, with TRBD2 as a possible D gene (5 bases). There are 14 residues in the CDR3. V lost 3 bases to trimming and J lost 1 base, with 10 bases between them. Germline CDR1 and CDR2: DFQATT and SNEGSKA (reference sequence). The DNA of the CDR3 is TGCAGTGCTAGTTTTTCGGGGTCCTACAATGAGCAGTTCTTC. Translating it yields CSASFSGSYNEQFF.

This clonotype came up a few times. The J gene is TRBJ2-6, the V gene TRBV7-2; D unclear. Trimming left V 1 base short and J 3 bases short, with 10 bases between. The CDR3 totals 16 residues. Germline V lookup: CDR1 SGHTA, CDR2 FQGNSA. DNA for the CDR3: TGTGCCAGCAGCTTAGTTGCTGGGGTTGGGGCCAACGTCCTGACTTTC. Translated, it gives CASSLVAGVGANVLTF.

The table lists this clonotype with many counts. This rearrangement joins TRBV7-8 to TRBJ2-5; D may be TRBD2 (5 bases). Trimming cost V 2 bases and J 3 bases, with 7 bases left between them. Germline V gene data show CDR1 as SGHVS and CDR2 as FQNEAQ. This CDR3 is built from 13 residues. CDR3 nucleotides: TGTGCCAGCAGCTTACGGCGGGAAGAGACCCAGTACTTC. This codes for CASSLRREETQYF. The full variable domain, with the rest looked up from reference TRBV7-8 and TRBJ2-5, is GAGVSQSPRYKVAKRGQDVALRCDPISGHVSLFWYQQALGQGPEFLTYFQNEAQLDKSGLPSDRFFAERPEGSVSTLKIQRTQQEDSAVYLCASSLRREETQYFGPGTRLLVL.

This clonotype was detected only a few times. The CDR3 here is CASSLGGGYYEQYF. Written as DNA, the CDR3 is TGTGCCAGCAGCCTTGGGGGGGGATACTACGAGCAGTACTTC. The chain has TRBV7-9 and TRBJ2-7; 7 bases agree with TRBD2. The V gene's germline CDR1 is SEHNR and CDR2 FQNEAQ (reference sequence). After removal of 5 bases from V and 3 bases from J, the junction contained 7 bases not matched to a gene. This CDR3 comprises 14 residues.

This clonotype appeared many times. The chain employs TRBV20-1 and TRBJ1-2; D is ambiguous. Germline assignment: CDR1 DFQATT and CDR2 SNEGSKA (reference sequence). Trimming left V 6 bases short and J 7 bases short, with 18 bases between. CDR3 length: 13 residues. The CDR3 reads CSASKSGYGGYTF. The CDR3 region has the DNA TGCAGTGCCTCAAAGTCGGGATATGGTGGCTACACCTTC.

This clonotype occurred many times. V and J are TRBV7-2 and TRBJ1-1, with D unresolved. V lost 5 bases and J lost 0, with 10 bases in between. The length of the CDR3 is 14 residues. Per the germline V gene, CDR1 is SGHTA and CDR2 is FQGNSA. CDR3 nucleotide sequence: TGTGCCAGCAGCCCCTTCGGCTTGAACACTGAAGCTTTCTTT. The encoded protein is CASSPFGLNTEAFF.

This clonotype was detected only a few times. V is TRBV7-9 and J is TRBJ2-5; D is ambiguous. CDR3 length: 12 amino acids. Deletions cut 2 bases from V and 0 bases from J, with 1 base between. Per germline, CDR1 SEHNR and CDR2 FQNEAQ (reference sequence). CDR3 nucleotide sequence: TGTGCCAGCAGCTTACACCAAGAGACCCAGTACTTC. It translates to CASSLHQETQYF.

This clonotype was observed at least ten times. The genes are TRBV5-1 and TRBJ2-4; possible D gene TRBD2, 5 bases. The V gene lost 4 bases and the J gene lost 3 bases, with 17 bases spanning the gap. The germline V gene encodes CDR1 SGHRS and CDR2 YFSETQ. The CDR3 runs to 16 residues. CDR3: CASSGLGDAVKNIQYF. Written as DNA, the CDR3 is TGCGCCAGCAGCGGCCTCGGGGATGCCGTCAAAAACATTCAGTACTTC.

This clonotype occurred a few times. The rearrangement uses TRBV10-3 and TRBJ2-1, with 10 bases fitting TRBD2. The V and J ends lost 3 bases and 0 bases, in that order; junction bases with no gene match: 5. CDR1 and CDR2 from the germline V gene are ENHRY and SYGVKD. This CDR3 is built from 17 residues. The CDR3 coding sequence is TGTGCCATCAGTGATTCAGCGGGGGGGCTCTCCTACAATGAGCAGTTCTTC. Its protein is CAISDSAGGLSYNEQFF.

Ten or more counts support this clonotype. The J gene is TRBJ2-5, the V gene TRBV5-1; D may correspond to TRBD1 or TRBD2 (6 bases each). The CDR3 is 14 residues long. V lost 7 bases to trimming and J lost 5 bases, with 18 bases between them. Germline-derived CDR1 and CDR2 are SGHRS and YFSETQ. Here the CDR3 reads CASGQNRAGETQYF. CDR3 bases: TGCGCCAGCGGACAAAACAGGGCGGGGGAGACCCAGTACTTC.

V gene TRBV29-1 combines with J gene TRBJ2-1; D is perhaps TRBD2 (7 bases). The V end lost 4 bases, the J end lost 3 bases, and 10 bases lay between the germline ends. Germline CDR1 is SQVTM and CDR2 is ANQGSEA. This CDR3 comprises 13 residues. The CDR3 nucleotides read TGCAGCGTTGCGGGGGGCCACTACAATGAGCAGTTCTTC. It translates to CSVAGGHYNEQFF.

This chain connects TRBV10-3 to TRBJ2-1, with TRBD1 matching 11 bases. The CDR3 runs 12 residues. V lost 4 bases and J lost 15; bases outside the gene matches: 5. The germline V gene has CDR1 ENHRY and CDR2 SYGVKD. CDR3 sequence: CAISAGQGGRFF. The CDR3 bases are TGTGCCATCAGTGCGGGACAGGGGGGTCGGTTCTTC.

There are many counts of this clonotype. The gene calls are TRBV11-2 and TRBJ1-6; tentative D call: TRBD1 (5 bases). V was cut by 0 bases and J by 7 bases, with 16 bases left in between. Germline V CDR1 and CDR2: SGHAT, FQNNGV. This CDR3 has 17 amino acids. This CDR3 reads CASSLEGYGGWNSPLHF. The CDR3 DNA follows: TGTGCCAGCAGCTTAGAGGGGTACGGGGGTTGGAATTCACCCCTCCACTTT.

The sample holds a few counts of this clonotype. This chain joins TRBV14 and TRBJ1-5, with D tentatively TRBD1 (6 bases). Looked up from germline, CDR1 is SGHDN and CDR2 is FVKESK. There are 14 residues in the CDR3. Between the trimmed V and J ends, which lost 5 bases and 5 bases, there was a span of 13 bases. CDR3: CASSKGGADQPQHF. The CDR3 DNA sequence: TGTGCCAGCAGCAAAGGGGGGGCTGATCAGCCCCAGCATTTT.

The chain employs TRBV9 and TRBJ2-3, with 7 bases lining up with TRBD2. V lost 4 bases, J lost 1 base, and 12 bases stayed unmatched. The CDR3 sequence is 17 residues long. Germline-derived CDR1 and CDR2 are SGDLS and YYNGEE. Written as DNA, the CDR3 is TGTGCCAGCAGCTCCCCCCGGGGGGAAGCGGGCACAGATACGCAGTATTTT. This codes for CASSSPRGEAGTDTQYF.

The rearrangement uses TRBV15 and TRBJ1-2; no clear D gene. V lost 1 base and J lost 0, with 9 bases in between. Germline CDR1 and CDR2: LNHNV and YYDKDF (reference sequence). The CDR3 is made up of 15 amino acids. CDR3 amino acids: CATSRGQTPNYGYTF. The CDR3 region has the DNA TGTGCCACCAGCAGAGGCCAGACGCCTAACTATGGCTACACCTTC.

This clonotype was seen a few times. V is TRBV23-1 and J is TRBJ1-1, with D unresolved. TRBV23-1 is an ORF; its function is uncertain. This CDR3 is built from 13 residues. V was shortened by 5 bases and J by 0 bases, with 7 bases between the two germline ends. DNA for the CDR3: TGCGCCAGCAGTGCCCAGGTGAACACTGAAGCTTTCTTT. This gives the protein CASSAQVNTEAFF.

V and J are TRBV27 and TRBJ2-2, with 7 bases identical to TRBD1. CDR1 MNHEY and CDR2 SMNVEV come from the germline V gene (reference sequence). V dropped 10 bases and J dropped 2; count of bases not matched to a gene: 7. The CDR3 sequence is 14 residues long. The CDR3 protein is CATQGTANTGELFF. The CDR3 region has the DNA TGTGCCACCCAAGGGACAGCAAACACCGGGGAGCTGTTTTTT.

The chain recombines TRBV3-1 with TRBJ2-7; no reliable D call. The V gene's germline CDR1 is LGHDT and CDR2 YNNKEL (reference sequence). This CDR3 has 13 residues. Trimming pared 10 bases from V and 12 bases from J, leaving 25 bases between. CDR3 amino acids: CATSKDQIPRRYF. Here the CDR3 DNA reads TGTGCCACCAGTAAGGACCAGATCCCCCGACGGTACTTC.